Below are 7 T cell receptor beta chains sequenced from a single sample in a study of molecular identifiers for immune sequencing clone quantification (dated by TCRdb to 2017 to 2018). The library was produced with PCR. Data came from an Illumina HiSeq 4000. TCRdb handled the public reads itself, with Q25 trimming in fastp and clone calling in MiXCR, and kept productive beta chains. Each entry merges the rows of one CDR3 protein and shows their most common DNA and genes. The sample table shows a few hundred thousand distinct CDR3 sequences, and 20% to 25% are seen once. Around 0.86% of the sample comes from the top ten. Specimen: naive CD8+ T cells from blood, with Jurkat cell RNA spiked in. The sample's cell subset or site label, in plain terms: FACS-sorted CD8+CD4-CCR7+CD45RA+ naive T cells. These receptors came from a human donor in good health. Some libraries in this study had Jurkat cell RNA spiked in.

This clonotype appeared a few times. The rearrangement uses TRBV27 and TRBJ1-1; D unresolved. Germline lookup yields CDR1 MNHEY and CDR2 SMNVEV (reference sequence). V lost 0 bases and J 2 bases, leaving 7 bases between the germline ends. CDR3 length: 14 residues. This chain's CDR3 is CASSLSGYNTEAFF. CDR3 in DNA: TGTGCCAGCAGTTTATCGGGGTACAACACTGAAGCTTTCTTT.

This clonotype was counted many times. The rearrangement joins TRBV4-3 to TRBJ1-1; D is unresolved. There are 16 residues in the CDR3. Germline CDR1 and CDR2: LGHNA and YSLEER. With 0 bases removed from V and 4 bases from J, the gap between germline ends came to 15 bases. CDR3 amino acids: CASSQDVPAWGTEAFF. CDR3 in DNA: TGCGCCAGCAGCCAAGATGTCCCAGCCTGGGGCACTGAAGCTTTCTTT.

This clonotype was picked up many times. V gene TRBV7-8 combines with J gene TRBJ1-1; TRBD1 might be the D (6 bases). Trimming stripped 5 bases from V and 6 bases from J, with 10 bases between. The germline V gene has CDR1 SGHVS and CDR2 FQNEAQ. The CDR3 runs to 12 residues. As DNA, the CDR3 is TGTGCCAGCAGCCTACAGGGTTCTGAAGCTTTCTTT. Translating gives CASSLQGSEAFF.

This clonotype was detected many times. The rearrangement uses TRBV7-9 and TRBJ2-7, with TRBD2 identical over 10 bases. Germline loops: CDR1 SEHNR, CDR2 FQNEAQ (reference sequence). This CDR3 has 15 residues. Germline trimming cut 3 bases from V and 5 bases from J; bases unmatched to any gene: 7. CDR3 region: CASSFGLAAENEQYF. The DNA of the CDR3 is TGTGCCAGCAGCTTCGGACTAGCGGCTGAGAACGAGCAGTACTTC.

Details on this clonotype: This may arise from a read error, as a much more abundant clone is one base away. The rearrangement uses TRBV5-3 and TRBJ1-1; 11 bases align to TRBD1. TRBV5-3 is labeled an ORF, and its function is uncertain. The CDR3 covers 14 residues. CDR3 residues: CASSGPDRGPEASF. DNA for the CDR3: TGTGCCAGCAGCGGCCCGGACAGGGGGCCTGAAGCTTCCTTT.

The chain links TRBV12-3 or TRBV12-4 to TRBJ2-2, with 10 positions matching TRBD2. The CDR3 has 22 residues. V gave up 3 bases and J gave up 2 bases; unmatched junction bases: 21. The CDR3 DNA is TGTGCCAGCAGTTTTCCGGGACTCCCGCCGGGTAGCGGGAGGCTTAACACCGGGGAGCTGTTTTTT. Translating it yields CASSFPGLPPGSGRLNTGELFF.

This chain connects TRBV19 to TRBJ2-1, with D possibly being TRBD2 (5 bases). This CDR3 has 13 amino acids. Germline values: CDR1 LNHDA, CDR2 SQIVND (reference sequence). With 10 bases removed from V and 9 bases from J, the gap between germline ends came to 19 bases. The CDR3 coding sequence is TGTGCCACCCTTGGACTGGGCCCGGGTGAGCAGTTCTTC. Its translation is CATLGLGPGEQFF.